One sample yielded the 12 T cell receptor beta chains listed below, sequenced in a study of CD8 T cells in ankylosing spondylitis. TCRdb re-called the 5' RACE reads with MiXCR, one entry per CDR3 protein. The table lists 160,000 or so distinct CDR3 sequences, 9.5% to 10% of them singletons. The sample comprised blood, either unsorted or a sorted T cell fraction (not recorded which). These receptors came from a female donor with ankylosing spondylitis or in good health (not recorded which).

The rearrangement joins TRBV2 to TRBJ2-7; D is unclear. V was shortened by 8 bases and J by 5 bases, with 13 bases between the two germline ends. This CDR3 region has 12 residues. Germline assignment: CDR1 SNHLY and CDR2 FYNNEI. CDR3: CASLAISHEQYF. CDR3 nucleotides: TGTGCCAGCCTCGCCATCTCTCACGAGCAGTACTTC. The variable domain in full, with the rest retrieved from reference TRBV2 and TRBJ2-7, is EPEVTQTPSHQVTQMGQEVILRCVPISNHLYFYWYRQILGQKVEFLVSFYNNEISEKSEIFDDQFSVERPDGSNFTLKIRSTKLEDSAMYFCASLAISHEQYFGPGTRLTVT.

A few counts support this clonotype. The rearrangement uses TRBV28 and TRBJ1-1, with no clear D. V was clipped by 6 bases and J by 0 bases, with 11 bases between them. The CDR3 runs 14 residues. Germline V CDR1 and CDR2: MDHEN, SYDVKM. CDR3 in amino acids: CASSEERLNTEAFF. The CDR3 bases are TGTGCCAGCAGCGAGGAACGACTGAACACTGAAGCTTTCTTT. The full variable domain, with the rest looked up from reference TRBV28 and TRBJ1-1, is DVKVTQSSRYLVKRTGEKVFLECVQDMDHENMFWYRQDPGLGLRLIYFSYDVKMKEKGDIPEGYSVSREKKERFSLILESASTNQTSMYLCASSEERLNTEAFFGQGTRLTVV.

For the CDR3, the DNA is TGCGCCAGCAGCCAAGATCGGTGGGGGACCCCCAACACCGGGGAGCTGTTTTTT. This sequence encodes CASSQDRWGTPNTGELFF. This chain connects TRBV4-3 to TRBJ2-2, with D perhaps being TRBD1 or TRBD2 (5 bases each). Germline loops: CDR1 LGHNA, CDR2 YSLEER. The CDR3 contains 18 residues. The ends were cut back, 0 bases at V and 2 bases at J, with 16 bases in the middle.

This clonotype was seen more than once but under ten times. The chain joins TRBV4-3 to TRBJ2-7, with 9 bases aligning to TRBD1. The trim removed 3 bases at V and 7 bases at J, leaving 4 bases unmatched. CDR3 size: 13 residues. Germline CDR1 LGHNA, CDR2 YSLEER. As DNA, the CDR3 is TGCGCCAGCAGCCATGCGACAGGGGGAGAGCAGTACTTC. It codes for CASSHATGGEQYF.

This clonotype came up many times. This chain connects TRBV20-1 to TRBJ1-1; the D is unclear. This CDR3 comprises 11 residues. Germline V lookup: CDR1 DFQATT, CDR2 SNEGSKA (reference sequence). The V gene lost 6 bases and the J gene lost 0 bases, with 5 bases spanning the gap. CDR3 sequence: CSALLNTEAFF. As DNA, the CDR3 is TGCAGTGCCCTTCTGAACACTGAAGCTTTCTTT.

V gene TRBV14 combines with J gene TRBJ2-1; 13 nucleotides align to TRBD2. The V segment lost 5 bases and the J segment 9 bases; nucleotides outside the gene matches: 4. Germline CDR1 and CDR2: SGHDN and FVKESK. This CDR3 is 14 amino acids long. CDR3 DNA sequence: TGTGCCAGCAGCGGACTAGCGGGAGTAGTTGAGCAGTTCTTC. It specifies CASSGLAGVVEQFF.

This clonotype was recorded a few times. The V call is TRBV7-6, the J call TRBJ1-1, with D perhaps TRBD1 (5 bases). Looked up from germline, CDR1 is SGHVS and CDR2 is FNYEAQ. The CDR3 spans 15 residues. The germline V and J ends were trimmed by 5 bases and 12 bases, with 25 bases remaining between them. CDR3 residues: CASSLYPGTDVKPFF. The CDR3 region has the DNA TGTGCCAGCAGCCTGTACCCTGGGACGGATGTGAAACCTTTCTTT.

The CDR3: CARQALESYEQYF. The DNA for the CDR3 is TGTGCCAGACAGGCGCTGGAGTCCTACGAGCAGTACTTC. The chain carries TRBV2 and TRBJ2-7, with a weak D call TRBD1 (5 bases). The V gene's germline CDR1 is SNHLY and CDR2 FYNNEI. This CDR3 has 13 residues. With 9 bases removed from V and 1 base from J, the gap between germline ends came to 13 bases.

This clonotype was seen at least ten times. The chain combines TRBV4-3 with TRBJ1-1, with a possible D match to TRBD1 (5 bases). This CDR3 has 15 residues. The V gene's germline CDR1 is LGHNA and CDR2 YSLEER. V was shortened by 0 bases and J by 5 bases, with 13 bases between the two germline ends. In DNA, the CDR3 is TGCGCCAGCAGCCAAGACGCAGGGTGGGAAACTGAAGCTTTCTTT. It translates to CASSQDAGWETEAFF.

This chain joins TRBV9 and TRBJ2-5; D not resolved. This CDR3 region has 14 residues. V was clipped by 6 bases and J by 1 base, with 13 bases between them. CDR1 is SGDLS and CDR2 is YYNGEE in the germline V gene. CDR3 sequence: CASNNGDAQETQYF. DNA of the CDR3: TGTGCCAGCAATAATGGTGACGCCCAAGAGACCCAGTACTTC.

This chain uses TRBV7-2 with TRBJ2-7; 9 bases line up with TRBD2. CDR3 length: 15 amino acids. The V and J ends lost 5 bases and 6 bases, in that order; junction bases with no gene match: 11. Germline-derived CDR1 and CDR2 are SGHTA and FQGNSA. The chain's CDR3 is CASSPTGTSSSEQYF. Here the CDR3 DNA reads TGTGCCAGCAGCCCCACCGGGACTAGCTCTTCCGAGCAGTACTTC.

This clonotype was counted a few times. The V and J genes are TRBV5-8 and TRBJ1-5; perhaps TRBD1 as D (5 bases). The germline V and J ends were trimmed by 0 bases and 1 base, with 8 bases remaining between them. CDR1 is SGHTS and CDR2 is YDEGEE in the germline V gene. The CDR3 extends over 15 amino acids. Written as DNA, the CDR3 is TGTGCCAGCAGCTTGGGATGGGGGAGCAATCAGCCCCAGCATTTT. Protein sequence: CASSLGWGSNQPQHF.